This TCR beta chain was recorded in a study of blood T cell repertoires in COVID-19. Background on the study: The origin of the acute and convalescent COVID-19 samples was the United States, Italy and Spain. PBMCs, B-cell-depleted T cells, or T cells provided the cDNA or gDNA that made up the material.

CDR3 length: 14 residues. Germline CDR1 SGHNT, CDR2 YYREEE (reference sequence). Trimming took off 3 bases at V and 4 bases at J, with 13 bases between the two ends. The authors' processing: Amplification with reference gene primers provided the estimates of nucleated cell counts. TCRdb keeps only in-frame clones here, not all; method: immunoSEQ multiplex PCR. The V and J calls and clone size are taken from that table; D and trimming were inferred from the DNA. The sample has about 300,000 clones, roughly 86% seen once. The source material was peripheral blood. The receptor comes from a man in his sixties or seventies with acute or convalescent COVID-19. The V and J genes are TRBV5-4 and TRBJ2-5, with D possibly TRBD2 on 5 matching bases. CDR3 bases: TGTGCCAGCAGCTCCAGGACGGGGTTAGAGACCCAGTACTTC. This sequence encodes CASSSRTGLETQYF.